A single sample gave rise to the 31 T cell receptor beta chains below, sequenced in a study of cytomegalovirus exposure and HLA in healthy donors. The PCR had 60 Vbeta and 13 Jbeta primers. Here immunoSEQ multiplex PCR was the method, and the copy in TCRdb shows in-frame clones only, minus some. The repertoire has about 100,000 clones, around 69% of them found once; the top ten carry 19%. The sequencing sample was made of PBMCs. The receptors come from a woman between 55 and 75 years old in good health and CMV-seropositive.

The V call is TRBV19, the J call TRBJ2-2; D perhaps matches TRBD2 (5 bases). This CDR3 comprises 13 residues. The V gene's germline CDR1 is LNHDA and CDR2 SQIVND (reference sequence). The germline V and J ends were trimmed by 5 bases and 5 bases, with 9 bases remaining between them. The CDR3 region has the DNA TGTGCCAGTAGTCGAACTAGTACCGGGGAGCTGTTTTTT. It encodes CASSRTSTGELFF.

Turning to this clone: The sample holds other DNA sequences that translate to the same CDR3. The rearrangement links TRBV27 to TRBJ2-7; D is perhaps TRBD1 (6 bases). The CDR3 spans 16 residues. V lost 3 bases and J lost 0, with 15 bases in between. Germline V gene data show CDR1 as MNHEY and CDR2 as SMNVEV (reference sequence). Here the CDR3 reads CASSLRPPGVSYEQYF. In DNA, the CDR3 is TGTGCCAGCAGTTTGCGGCCCCCAGGGGTCTCCTACGAGCAGTACTTC.

The chain has TRBV18 and TRBJ1-2; 8 bases are shared with TRBD1. V shed 5 bases and J 7 bases; nucleotides not matched to a gene: 9. CDR3 size: 14 residues. Germline V CDR1 and CDR2: KGHSH, LQKENI. The DNA of the CDR3 is TGTGCCAGCTCATCTTTGACAGGGGAACTTGGCTACACCTTC. It specifies CASSSLTGELGYTF.

V and J are TRBV15 and TRBJ2-7; tentative D call: TRBD2 (5 bases). The V gene lost 1 base and the J gene lost 0 bases, with 7 bases spanning the gap. This CDR3 spans 14 amino acids. Germline V gene data show CDR1 as LNHNV and CDR2 as YYDKDF (reference sequence). Here the CDR3 reads CATSRGTFSYEQYF. The CDR3 DNA follows: TGTGCCACCAGCAGAGGGACTTTCTCCTACGAGCAGTACTTC. Looking up the rest from reference TRBV15 and TRBJ2-7 gives the full variable domain: DAMVIQNPRYQVTQFGKPVTLSCSQTLNHNVMYWYQQKSSQAPKLLFHYYDKDFNNEADTPDNFQSRRPNTSFCFLDIRSPGLGDTAMYLCATSRGTFSYEQYFGPGTRLTVT.

This clone came up a few times. This chain links TRBV19 with TRBJ1-1; 7 bases agree with TRBD1. Per germline, CDR1 LNHDA and CDR2 SQIVND (reference sequence). V shed 5 bases, J shed 3 bases, and the junction held 6 bases outside the gene matches. This CDR3 has 14 residues. The CDR3 coding sequence is TGTGCCAGTAGTTCGTGGCAGGGGGACACTGAAGCTTTCTTT. Translating gives CASSSWQGDTEAFF. The full variable domain, its missing parts supplied by reference TRBV19 and TRBJ1-1, is DGGITQSPKYLFRKEGQNVTLSCEQNLNHDAMYWYRQDPGQGLRLIYYSQIVNDFQKGDIAEGYSVSREKKESFPLTVTSAQKNPTAFYLCASSSWQGDTEAFFGQGTRLTVV.

There are a few counts of this clone. V and J are TRBV19 and TRBJ2-1; 9 bases fit TRBD2. V dropped 5 bases and J dropped 3; count of bases not matched to a gene: 5. CDR3 length: 15 amino acids. Germline V gene data show CDR1 as LNHDA and CDR2 as SQIVND (reference sequence). This chain's CDR3 is CASSVGSGSYNEQFF. The CDR3, as DNA: TGTGCCAGTAGTGTCGGTAGCGGGAGCTACAATGAGCAGTTCTTC.

This chain uses TRBV5-6 with TRBJ2-5; TRBD2 might be the D (7 bases). CDR1 and CDR2 from the germline V gene are SGHDT and YYEEEE. The CDR3 length is 15 residues. V gave up 7 bases and J gave up 1 base, with 17 bases separating them. CDR3 in amino acids: CASLTWGGAQETQYF. CDR3 DNA sequence: TGTGCCAGCCTCACTTGGGGGGGGGCCCAAGAGACCCAGTACTTC.

DNA for the CDR3: TGTGCCAGTAGTATGAACGCCAGGTCTGGCTACACCTTC. This gives the protein CASSMNARSGYTF. The chain carries TRBV19 and TRBJ1-2; the D is unclear. Between the trimmed V and J ends, which lost 3 bases and 7 bases, there was a span of 12 bases. Germline V gives CDR1 LNHDA, CDR2 SQIVND (reference sequence). The CDR3 length is 13 residues.

This rearrangement joins TRBV5-4 to TRBJ1-4, with 7 positions matching TRBD1. Trimming cost V 0 bases and J 8 bases; bases outside gene matches: 7. Germline V lookup: CDR1 SGHNT, CDR2 YYREEE (reference sequence). CDR3 length: 15 residues. CDR3 DNA: TGTGCCAGCAGCTTGGGCGGGACAGCGGCGGAAAAACTGTTTTTT. As protein: CASSLGGTAAEKLFF.

V usage is TRBV7-9 and J usage is TRBJ2-7; TRBD2 matches at 7 bases. The CDR3 spans 15 residues. J gave up 2 bases and V 1 base, and 5 bases lay outside the gene matches. Per the germline V gene, CDR1 is SEHNR and CDR2 is FQNEAQ (reference sequence). CDR3 nucleotide sequence: TGTGCCAGCAGCTTAGTGGCGGGAGATACCTACGAGCAGTACTTC. This translates into CASSLVAGDTYEQYF.

This chain uses TRBV28 with TRBJ1-6, with D possibly TRBD1 on 6 matching bases. V was clipped by 1 base and J by 9 bases, with 13 bases between them. The CDR3 is 15 amino acids. The germline V gene has CDR1 MDHEN and CDR2 SYDVKM. CDR3 coding DNA: TGTGCCAGCAGTTTATTCTCAGGGGTGGGTTCACCCCTCCACTTT. This encodes CASSLFSGVGSPLHF.

V gene TRBV6-5 combines with J gene TRBJ2-7; the match to TRBD2 covers 12 bases. Per the germline V gene, CDR1 is MNHEY and CDR2 is SVGAGI. J lost 1 base, V lost 4 bases, and 5 bases had no gene match. The CDR3 is made up of 16 amino acids. CDR3 bases: TGTGCCAGCAGTTTGACTAGCGGGAGATCTTCCTACGAGCAGTACTTC. This gives the protein CASSLTSGRSSYEQYF.

The chain couples TRBV7-2 to TRBJ2-1; TRBD2 might be the D (5 bases). V was shortened by 1 base and J by 0 bases, with 10 bases between the two germline ends. Germline assignment: CDR1 SGHTA and CDR2 FQGNSA. This CDR3 spans 16 amino acids. This chain's CDR3 is CASSLVPGTSYNEQFF. CDR3 bases: TGTGCCAGCAGCTTAGTCCCGGGAACCTCCTACAATGAGCAGTTCTTC.

The chain recombines TRBV5-6 with TRBJ1-3, with D perhaps TRBD1 (6 bases). The CDR3 length is 15 residues. Between the trimmed V and J ends, which lost 4 bases and 0 bases, there was a span of 11 bases. Germline CDR1 reads SGHDT; CDR2 reads YYEEEE. The CDR3 coding sequence is TGTGCCAGCAGCCCCGCGGACAGCTCTGGAAACACCATATATTTT. Amino acid sequence: CASSPADSSGNTIYF.

Written as DNA, the CDR3 is TGTGCCAGCAGCTTACCGGGTACCACCGGGGAGCTGTTTTTT. The encoded protein is CASSLPGTTGELFF. This chain connects TRBV7-3 to TRBJ2-2; D is ambiguous. With 2 bases removed from V and 4 bases from J, the gap between germline ends came to 8 bases. The CDR3 length is 14 residues. The germline gives CDR1 SGHTA, CDR2 FQGTGA.

The gene calls are TRBV7-9 and TRBJ1-2; 7 nucleotides match TRBD1. Germline trimming cut 9 bases from V and 6 bases from J; bases unmatched to any gene: 10. This CDR3 region has 13 residues. Germline V lookup: CDR1 SEHNR, CDR2 FQNEAQ (reference sequence). The CDR3 here is CASGSGQFDGYTF. CDR3 bases: TGTGCCAGTGGATCGGGACAGTTCGATGGCTACACCTTC. Supplemented by reference TRBV7-9 and TRBJ1-2, the full variable domain reads DTGVSQNPRHKITKRGQNVTFRCDPISEHNRLYWYRQTLGQGPEFLTYFQNEAQLEKSRLLSDRFSAERPKGSFSTLEIQRTEQGDSAMYLCASGSGQFDGYTFGSGTRLTVV.

The V and J genes are TRBV27 and TRBJ1-2; a possible D gene is TRBD1 (6 bases). Germline-derived CDR1 and CDR2 are MNHEY and SMNVEV (reference sequence). V lost 4 bases and J lost 7, with 16 bases in between. This CDR3 is 14 amino acids long. This CDR3 is CASSSLQGPSGYTF. CDR3 DNA: TGTGCCAGCAGTTCGTTACAGGGACCCTCTGGCTACACCTTC.

CDR3 amino acids: CATGGLAGEPEQFF. In DNA, the CDR3 is TGTGCCACCGGGGGACTAGCGGGAGAACCTGAGCAGTTCTTC. This chain connects TRBV7-6 to TRBJ2-1, with 14 bases aligning to TRBD2. The CDR3 runs 14 residues. Germline lookup yields CDR1 SGHVS and CDR2 FNYEAQ. With 10 bases clipped from V and 9 bases from J, the junction kept 8 bases outside the gene matches.

This chain joins TRBV10-1 and TRBJ1-1, with D perhaps TRBD1 (5 bases). The CDR3 sequence is 10 residues long. Trimming removed 5 bases from V and 11 bases from J, with 9 bases in between. Per germline, CDR1 WNHNN and CDR2 SYGVQD (reference sequence). Here the CDR3 DNA reads TGCGCCAGCAGTCAGGGTAAGGCTTTCTTT. This codes for CASSQGKAFF.

The V and J genes are TRBV7-9 and TRBJ2-1; TRBD2 matches 13 bases. This CDR3 comprises 15 residues. Germline trimming cut 4 bases from V and 9 bases from J; bases unmatched to any gene: 6. Germline V CDR1 and CDR2: SEHNR, FQNEAQ (reference sequence). CDR3 in amino acids: CASSYTSGRATEQFF. In DNA form, the CDR3 reads TGTGCCAGCAGCTATACTAGCGGGAGGGCCACTGAGCAGTTCTTC.

The chain uses TRBV7-9 and TRBJ2-7, with 12 positions matching TRBD1. J gave up 2 bases and V 5 bases, and 4 bases lay outside the gene matches. The CDR3 has 15 amino acids. Germline CDR1 reads SEHNR; CDR2 reads FQNEAQ (reference sequence). In nucleotides, the CDR3 is TGTGCCAGCAGCCAGGGACAGGGGGCCCCCTACGAGCAGTACTTC. It encodes CASSQGQGAPYEQYF.

This clone was detected only once. The chain joins TRBV27 to TRBJ2-1; D uncertain. From germline, CDR1 is MNHEY and CDR2 SMNVEV (reference sequence). The CDR3 is 14 residues long. V was cut by 3 bases and J by 7 bases, with 13 bases left in between. CDR3 sequence reads: CASSFIGGTNEQFF. The CDR3 coding sequence is TGTGCCAGCAGTTTTATCGGCGGAACTAATGAGCAGTTCTTC.

The V call is TRBV12-5, the J call TRBJ2-2; D is undetermined. The CDR3 extends over 14 amino acids. V was trimmed by 1 base and J by 2 bases, leaving 5 bases between them. Per the germline V gene, CDR1 is LGHNT and CDR2 is FRNRAP. The CDR3 DNA reads TGTGCTAGTGGTTTGGATGTAAACACCGGGGAGCTGTTTTTT. Translating gives CASGLDVNTGELFF.

The gene calls are TRBV13 and TRBJ2-7; TRBD1 matches 7 bases. The CDR3 spans 15 residues. J lost 3 bases, V lost 4 bases, and 9 bases had no gene match. Germline loops: CDR1 PRHDT, CDR2 FYEKMQ (reference sequence). Written as DNA, the CDR3 is TGTGCCAGCAGCTCAGAGGTCCGGGACAGCTACGAGCAGTACTTC. It is translated as CASSSEVRDSYEQYF.

This clone was recorded a few times. V is TRBV19 and J is TRBJ2-6, with D perhaps TRBD2 (5 bases). The ends were cut back, 3 bases at V and 0 bases at J, with 6 bases in the middle. The CDR3 runs 15 residues. The germline CDR1 and CDR2 sequences are LNHDA and SQIVND (reference sequence). The CDR3: CASSMGVSGANVLTF. CDR3 DNA sequence: TGTGCCAGTAGTATGGGAGTCTCTGGGGCCAACGTCCTGACTTTC.

The gene calls are TRBV7-8 and TRBJ2-5, with 12 bases lining up with TRBD2. Losses at the gene ends were 5 bases for V and 4 bases for J; bases not matched to a gene: 8. Germline CDR1 SGHVS, CDR2 FQNEAQ. The CDR3 is 16 residues long. The CDR3 sequence: CASSLLTSGRSETQYF. CDR3 DNA: TGTGCCAGCAGCCTCCTTACTAGCGGGAGGTCAGAGACCCAGTACTTC.

A single count supports this clone. This sequence joins TRBV2 and TRBJ2-1, with D possibly being TRBD2 (5 bases). Trimming took off 7 bases at V and 4 bases at J, with 17 bases between the two ends. From germline, CDR1 is SNHLY and CDR2 FYNNEI. CDR3 length: 15 residues. The CDR3 DNA sequence: TGTGCCAGCAATCGGGAAAACACGGGGTACAATGAGCAGTTCTTC. Amino acid sequence: CASNRENTGYNEQFF.

The chain recombines TRBV11-2 with TRBJ1-2; TRBD1 might be the D (6 bases). This CDR3 region has 14 residues. V was pared by 5 bases and J by 7 bases, with 17 bases between. Looked up from germline, CDR1 is SGHAT and CDR2 is FQNNGV. This CDR3 is CASSPGWGGGGYTF. The CDR3 nucleotides read TGTGCCAGCAGCCCCGGGTGGGGGGGCGGTGGCTACACCTTC. The full variable domain, in which reference TRBV11-2 and TRBJ1-2 provide the parts outside the CDR3, is EAGVAQSPRYKIIEKRQSVAFWCNPISGHATLYWYQQILGQGPKLLIQFQNNGVVDDSQLPKDRFSAERLKGVDSTLKIQPAKLEDSAVYLCASSPGWGGGGYTFGSGTRLTVV.

The chain is built from TRBV28 and TRBJ2-5; TRBD1 is a possible D gene (5 bases). Gene TRBJ2-7 matches the end of the DNA better, so the J call may be wrong. This CDR3 is 13 amino acids long. CDR1 and CDR2 (germline): MDHEN, SYDVKM. CDR3 sequence (DNA): TGTGCCAGCAGTTTAGACAGAGCCTACGAGCAGTACTTC. It specifies CASSLDRAYEQYF.

CDR3 amino acids: CASSEARSGIYNEQFF. In DNA, the CDR3 is TGTGCCAGCAGTGAAGCGCGAAGCGGGATCTACAATGAGCAGTTCTTC. The chain combines TRBV6-1 with TRBJ2-1; 7 nucleotides align to TRBD2. V gave up 0 bases and J gave up 3 bases; unmatched junction bases: 5. Germline loops: CDR1 MNHNS, CDR2 SASEGT. The CDR3 runs 16 residues.

To note about this clone: This specimen includes other DNA sequences encoding the same CDR3. V usage is TRBV5-1 and J usage is TRBJ1-2; 7 bases map to TRBD1. Germline assignment: CDR1 SGHRS and CDR2 YFSETQ. J lost 4 bases, V lost 0 bases, and 3 bases had no gene match. The CDR3 length is 14 residues. Here the CDR3 reads CASSLGQGSYGYTF. The CDR3 DNA follows: TGCGCCAGCAGCTTGGGACAGGGTAGCTATGGCTACACCTTC.